The 10 T cell receptor delta chains reported below all come from one sample, sequenced in a study of γδ T cells in repeated Plasmodium falciparum infection. TCRdb re-called the multiplex PCR reads through CATT. Here the sample spans roughly 93,000 delta-chain clones, 0.8% to 1% being singletons. Bulk repertoires came from Vgamma9/Vdelta2+ or Vdelta2-negative gammadelta T cells flow-sorted from PBMC. Sequencing used gamma-delta T cells from blood. These TCRs come from a pool of human donors (malaria-infected and uninfected, not separated).

This clone came up a few times. The protein that TCRdb holds for this DNA derives from a much larger clone and differs from the translated DNA at residue 13, which likely indicates a read error; the protein shown here is translated from the DNA. This chain connects TRDV2 to TRDJ1; D is uncertain. The germline CDR1 and CDR2 sequences are GEAIGNYY and EKD. The CDR3 contains 16 residues. In DNA, the CDR3 is TGTGCCTGTGACACCGTGGTCCGATCACCAGGCGATAGACTCATCTTT. Translated: CACDTVVRSPGDRLIF.

This clone was seen many times. TCRdb shows a much larger clone's protein in place of this DNA's translation, and the two differ at residue 16, likely through a read error; the protein shown is translated from the DNA. The V gene was identified as TRDV2, while no J gene was called; the table names TRDD3, a call not compared with the DNA. CDR1 is GEAIGNYY, CDR2 EKD, per germline. The CDR3 sequence is 18 residues long. This chain's CDR3 is CACDSRTGGHLYTDKPIF. The CDR3 DNA reads as TGTGCCTGTGACAGTAGGACTGGGGGACATCTCTACACCGATAAACCCATCTTT.

There are a few counts of this clone. One base separates it from a far larger clone, so it is likely a read error. Other DNA sequences in this sample translate to the same CDR3. The chain recombines TRDV1 with TRDJ1, with D possibly TRDD3 on 7 matching bases. The J gene was not available in TCRdb and was assigned here by matching the DNA to germline segments. V lost 2 bases and J lost 0, with 31 bases in between. CDR3 size: 22 residues. Germline V gene lookup returns CDR1 TSWWSYY and CDR2 QGS. This CDR3 reads CALGESHLLRVTGVEDTDKLIF. DNA for the CDR3: TGTGCTCTTGGGGAATCTCACCTCCTACGAGTTACTGGGGTGGAGGACACCGATAAACTCATCTTT.

A note on this clone: The translation of this DNA and the TCRdb protein of a much larger clone differ at residue 4, probably owing to a read error; the protein shown here is translated from the DNA. The genes are TRDV2 and TRDJ1, with TRDD3 identical over 12 bases. TCRdb is silent on the J gene; assignment here came from matching the DNA to germline. Losses at the gene ends were 5 bases for V and 0 bases for J; bases not matched to a gene: 21. The CDR3 extends over 21 amino acids. Germline values: CDR1 GEAIGNYY, CDR2 EKD. The CDR3 coding sequence is TGTGCCTGTGGCACTAGACTACTGGGGGATACTTTATCCGCGTACACCGATAAACTCATCTTT. Residues: CACGTRLLGDTLSAYTDKLIF.

This clone was seen more than once but under ten times. This likely reflects a read error, since a far larger clone is one base away. This sample includes further DNA sequences coding for the same CDR3. The genes are TRDV2 and TRDJ1, with 11 bases that match TRDD3. TCRdb gives no J gene; it was assigned here by matching the DNA to germline. Per germline, CDR1 GEAIGNYY and CDR2 EKD. The length of the CDR3 is 20 residues. With V trimmed by 0 bases and J by 3 bases, 17 bases remained unmatched. The CDR3 loop reads CACDTEKPLLGDMYPDKLIF. The CDR3 DNA reads TGTGCCTGTGACACCGAGAAGCCCTTACTGGGGGATATGTATCCCGATAAACTCATCTTT.

This clone was observed a handful of times. Translating this DNA gives a protein that differs at residue 23 from the TCRdb one, which belongs to a much larger clone; a read error is likely, and the protein shown is this translation. No J gene was assigned, while the V gene was called as TRDV2; the D call of TRDD3 is as the table states it, not checked on the DNA. From germline, CDR1 is GEAIGNYY and CDR2 EKD. The CDR3 is made up of 24 amino acids. Written as DNA, the CDR3 is TGTGCCTGTGACACCAGGGCCGCCAGGCCTTCCTACACCAAGATGGGGGCTGACACCGATAAACTCACCTTT. As protein: CACDTRAARPSYTKMGADTDKLTF.

This clone was observed a few times. With only one base between it and a far larger clone, this is likely a read error. In the same sample, other DNA sequences code for this CDR3. The chain joins TRDV2 to TRDJ1, with 7 bases lining up with TRDD3. Since TCRdb gives no J gene, matching the DNA to germline was used here to assign it. V lost 3 bases and J lost 1; bases outside the gene matches: 16. This CDR3 has 18 residues. Germline V gives CDR1 GEAIGNYY, CDR2 EKD. DNA of the CDR3: TGTGCCTGTGACGGGAGTACCGGGGGATCCATCCCCACCGATAAACTCATCTTT. Protein sequence: CACDGSTGGSIPTDKLIF.

As for this clone: This likely came from a read error, as a far larger clone is one base away. The sample carries other DNA sequences with the same CDR3. The gene calls are TRDV1 and TRDJ1; D is undetermined. CDR1 and CDR2 from the germline V gene are TSWWSYY and QGS. CDR3 size: 17 residues. The CDR3 DNA reads TGTGCTCTTGGGGAACTAAAGAGTTTTCGGTACACCGATAAACTAATCTTT. This gives the protein CALGELKSFRYTDKLIF.

This clone occurred a few times. TCRdb assigns this DNA the protein of a much larger clone, which departs from its translation at residue 12; this likely reflects a read error, and the protein shown comes from translating the DNA. Here the CDR3 reads CALGDLTSFSRAGGYALLTYTDKLIF. The CDR3 DNA reads as TGTGCTCTTGGGGACCTAACTTCCTTCAGTCGTGCTGGGGGATACGCCCTCCTTACTTACACCGATAAACTCATCTTT. This chain connects TRDV1 to TRDJ1; 12 nucleotides agree with TRDD3. The CDR3 extends over 26 amino acids. Germline V gene lookup returns CDR1 TSWWSYY and CDR2 QGS. V lost 3 bases, J lost 0 bases, and 32 bases stayed unmatched.

Remarks on this clone: TCRdb shows a much larger clone's protein in place of this DNA's translation, and the two differ at residue 7, likely through a read error; the protein shown is translated from the DNA. The chain combines TRDV1 with TRDJ1; D gene ambiguous. TCRdb carries no J gene annotation; the J gene was assigned here by matching the DNA with germline. Germline CDR1 TSWWSYY, CDR2 QGS. CDR3 length: 16 amino acids. Trimming stripped 4 bases from V and 1 base from J, with 16 bases between. The CDR3 spells CALGVPETLFTDKLIF. DNA of the CDR3: TGTGCTCTTGGGGTCCCGGAGACCCTCTTCACCGATAAACTCATCTTT.